The T cell receptor (beta chain) described here comes from a study of T cell responses to AZD1222 COVID-19 vaccine. Findings and caveats of the study: It was only after the peak T cell response that any repertoires were sampled.

Regarding this clone: Its antigen is unknown.

The data were produced by immunoSEQ multiplex PCR, yet TCRdb's version contains in-frame clones alone and is incomplete. In the table there are about 94,000 clones, around nine tenths of which are singletons. J gave up 5 bases and V 3 bases, and 2 bases lay outside the gene matches. Per the germline V gene, CDR1 is SGHDT and CDR2 is YYEEEE. The CDR3 has 15 amino acids. The gene calls are TRBV5-6 and TRBJ2-1; 13 bases map to TRBD2. This sequence originates from an adult who received the AZD1222 COVID-19 vaccine. The starting material was peripheral blood, obtained 28 days after the second AZD1222 dose. The CDR3 DNA reads TGTGCCAGCAGCTCGGGACTAGCGGGGAACAATGAGCAGTTCTTC. Encoded protein: CASSSGLAGNNEQFF. The complete variable domain, with remaining parts taken from reference TRBV5-6 and TRBJ2-1, reads DAGVTQSPTHLIKTRGQQVTLRCSPKSGHDTVSWYQQALGQGPQFIFQYYEEEERQRGNFPDRFSGHQFPNYSSELNVNALLLGDSALYLCASSSGLAGNNEQFFGPGTRLTVL.